The entry below describes one T cell receptor (beta chain). Its antigen is as yet unknown. PCR was performed a second time for about 7 to 12 cycles using a sample-barcoded 5' primer and a J-beta primer mix. Each CDR3 protein is one row after TCRdb ran MiXCR on the 5' RACE reads. The sample lists roughly 800,000 distinct CDR3 sequences; under 30% were seen once. The sample originates from a study of blood T cells in healthy people across ages. Per the germline V gene, CDR1 is SGHRS and CDR2 is YFSETQ. CDR3 length: 18 residues. V was clipped by 0 bases and J by 3 bases; unmatched bases: 11. Study-wide results and caveats: The study lacked donor CMV status, which possibly confounded expanded clonotype changes. A strong correlation was seen between TCR beta diversity and naive T cell percentage.

The people who gave samples were healthy Caucasians from Russia, aged about 6 to 100. Staff drew around 10 milliliters of peripheral blood from each donor. Separately, the same data were catalogued under a study of T cells of mothers and their children.

Input material: blood. The sequence was collected from a boy between 10 and 17 years old in good health. This chain joins TRBV5-1 and TRBJ2-1; 8 positions agree with TRBD2. The CDR3, as DNA: TGCGCCAGCAGCTTGGGGGGGCGGGGGGACCCAGTCTACAATGAGCAGTTCTTC. Its protein product is CASSLGGRGDPVYNEQFF.